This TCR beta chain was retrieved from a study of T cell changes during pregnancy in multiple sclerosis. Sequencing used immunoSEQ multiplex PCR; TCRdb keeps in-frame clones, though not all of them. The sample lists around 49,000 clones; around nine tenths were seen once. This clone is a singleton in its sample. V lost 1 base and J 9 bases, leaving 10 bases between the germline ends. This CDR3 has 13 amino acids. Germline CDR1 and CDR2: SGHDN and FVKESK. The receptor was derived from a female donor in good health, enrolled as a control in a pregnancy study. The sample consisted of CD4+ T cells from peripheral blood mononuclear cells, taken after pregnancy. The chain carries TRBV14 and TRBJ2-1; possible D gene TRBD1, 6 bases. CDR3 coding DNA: TGTGCCAGCAGCCAAGTACAGGGTGGTGAGCAGTTCTTC. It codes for CASSQVQGGEQFF.